A selection of T cell receptor beta chains follows, all from one sample in a study of CD8 T cells in ankylosing spondylitis. TCRdb reprocessed the 5' RACE reads via MiXCR and lists one record per CDR3 protein. The sample holds approximately 200,000 distinct CDR3 sequences, approximately 12% seen once. The sample taken for sequencing was blood, either unsorted or a sorted T cell fraction (not recorded which). Receptors were obtained from a female donor with ankylosing spondylitis or in good health (not recorded which). CDR3s include the opening cysteine and the closing phenylalanine or tryptophan. The D gene is left open where the match is weak. A row's size may be missing; if present it is once, few, many or a size class.

TRBV20-1	NA	TRBJ2-5	many	12	TGCAGTGCTCGCCAGGGACAAGAGACCCAGTACTTC	CSARQGQETQYF
TRBV5-1	NA	TRBJ2-1	few	14	TGCGCCAGCAGCTTGACTGTGCCCCACAATGAGCAGTTCTTC	CASSLTVPHNEQFF
TRBV5-1	NA	TRBJ1-2	many	11	TGCGCCAGCAGCTCCCCGGGACACCTTACCTTC	CASSSPGHLTF
TRBV5-1	NA	TRBJ2-3	few	13	TGCGCCAGCAGCTTGGAGGGGGCAGATACGCAGTATTTT	CASSLEGADTQYF
TRBV29-1	TRBD1	TRBJ1-1	many	13	TGCAGCGCCATACAGGGGGCAAAGACTGAAGCTTTCTTT	CSAIQGAKTEAFF
TRBV18	NA	TRBJ2-7	NA	14	TGTGCCAGCTCGCAATTCTCGGGTGCCTACGGGCAGTACTTC	CASSQFSGAYGQYF
TRBV12-3/TRBV12-4	NA	TRBJ2-3	many	11	TGTGCCAGCGGTTCGGATGGTACGCAGTATTTT	CASGSDGTQYF
TRBV18	NA	TRBJ2-7	few	13	TGTGCCAGCTCACCAATTAGCACCTACGAGCAGTACTTC	CASSPISTYEQYF
TRBV11-1	NA	TRBJ2-7	NA	14	TGTGCCAGCAGCCGGGACGAACTCGCGGACGAGCAGTACTTC	CASSRDELADEQYF
TRBV27	NA	TRBJ1-5	many	15	TGTGCCAGCAGTTTATCAGGGATGGGGAATCAGCCCCAGCATTTT	CASSLSGMGNQPQHF
TRBV5-1	NA	TRBJ1-1	few	17	TGCGCCAGCAGCTTGTCTCCCCTCGGAGGGTCGAACACTGAAGCTTTCTTT	CASSLSPLGGSNTEAFF
TRBV14	NA	TRBJ2-1	many	15	TGTGCCAGCAGGACGGTGATTGGGGTATACAATGAGCAGTTCTTC	CASRTVIGVYNEQFF
TRBV12-3/TRBV12-4	TRBD1	TRBJ1-5	medium-sized	15	TGTGCCAGCAGCAAAGGGACAGTACGCAATCAGCCCCAGCATTTT	CASSKGTVRNQPQHF
TRBV11-2	NA	TRBJ2-3	many	13	TGTGCCAGCAGCCCCTGGGGGGCAGATACGCAGTATTTT	CASSPWGADTQYF
TRBV28	NA	TRBJ2-7	few	13	TGTGCCAGCCGTGAGCGGGTGCCCTACGAGCAGTACTTC	CASRERVPYEQYF
TRBV29-1	NA	TRBJ2-2	many	14	TGCAGCGTTGATCTGGGGAAAAACACCGGGGAGCTGTTTTTT	CSVDLGKNTGELFF
TRBV5-5	NA	TRBJ2-3	few	16	TGTGCCAGCAGCTCCCGGGTGGCTAGCGGCACAGATACGCAGTATTTT	CASSSRVASGTDTQYF
TRBV7-9	TRBD2	TRBJ2-1	many	13	TGTGCCAGCAGCTTACTTGTAGCGGGGGAGCAGTTCTTC	CASSLLVAGEQFF
TRBV7-2	NA	TRBJ1-2	many	13	TGTGCCAGCAGCTTTGGGGAACCTTATGGCTACACCTTC	CASSFGEPYGYTF
TRBV7-2	TRBD2	TRBJ2-7	NA	15	TGTGCCAGCAGCGTAACTAGCGGGATAACCCACGAGCAGTACTTC	CASSVTSGITHEQYF
TRBV10-3	NA	TRBJ2-7	few	13	TGTGCCATCAGTGGACAGGTCAGAGGCGAGCAGTACTTC	CAISGQVRGEQYF
TRBV28	NA	TRBJ2-7	many	13	TGTGCCAGCAGCCCAGGGGTGGACTACGAGCAGTACTTC	CASSPGVDYEQYF
TRBV5-1	NA	TRBJ1-1	many	16	TGCGCCAGCAGCTTGGGGGGGGCCGAAGGGGTTACTGAAGCTTTCTTT	CASSLGGAEGVTEAFF
TRBV24-1	NA	TRBJ2-1	many	13	TGTGCCACCAGTGCTCAACAAAACAATGAGCAGTTCTTC	CATSAQQNNEQFF
TRBV7-9	TRBD2	TRBJ2-1	few	15	TGTGCCAGCAGCCGTAGCGGGAGTCTCAACAATGAGCAGTTCTTC	CASSRSGSLNNEQFF
TRBV5-1	NA	TRBJ2-2	NA	14	TGCGCCAGCAGCCGCACGTCGGGGTACGGGGAGCTGTTTTTT	CASSRTSGYGELFF
TRBV7-3	NA	TRBJ2-1	many	13	TGTGCCAGCAGCCCTGGGACCGAATTTGAGCAGTTCTTC	CASSPGTEFEQFF
TRBV5-6	NA	TRBJ2-3	many	16	TGTGCCAGCAGCATGGGACCTTCGGGAGGCACAGATACGCAGTATTTT	CASSMGPSGGTDTQYF